Below, 25 T cell receptor beta chains from the same sample are listed, as sequenced in a study of cytomegalovirus exposure and HLA in healthy donors. The PCR used 60 Vbeta and 13 Jbeta primers. Assay: immunoSEQ multiplex PCR; the TCRdb copy retains only in-frame clones and omits some. This sample contains 38,000 or so clones. Sequencing was done on a sample of PBMCs. Every receptor here comes from a man under 40 in good health and CMV-seronegative.

V and J are TRBV7-9 and TRBJ2-7; TRBD2 matches at 7 bases. In germline, CDR1 is SEHNR, CDR2 FQNEAQ (reference sequence). The V gene end was trimmed by 1 base and the J gene end by 2 bases; junction bases not matched to a gene: 2. The CDR3 consists of 14 residues. In nucleotides, the CDR3 is TGTGCCAGCAGCTTAGAACGGGGGGCCTACGAGCAGTACTTC. Its protein product is CASSLERGAYEQYF. Full variable domain (remainder filled in from reference TRBV7-9 and TRBJ2-7): DTGVSQNPRHKITKRGQNVTFRCDPISEHNRLYWYRQTLGQGPEFLTYFQNEAQLEKSRLLSDRFSAERPKGSFSTLEIQRTEQGDSAMYLCASSLERGAYEQYFGPGTRLTVT.

The V and J genes are TRBV6-1 and TRBJ2-5, with TRBD1 identical over 10 bases. This CDR3 is 13 amino acids long. Per the germline V gene, CDR1 is MNHNS and CDR2 is SASEGT. V was pared by 0 bases and J by 13 bases, with 5 bases of the junction left unmatched. The CDR3 DNA reads as TGTGCCAGCAGTGAAGCTGGGGACAGGGGACGGTACTTC. It translates to CASSEAGDRGRYF.

V is TRBV2 and J is TRBJ1-2; 7 bases align to TRBD1. The trim removed 5 bases at V and 10 bases at J, leaving 13 bases unmatched. Germline lookup yields CDR1 SNHLY and CDR2 FYNNEI. CDR3 length: 14 amino acids. This CDR3 reads CASSPSGTDDVYTF. The DNA of the CDR3 is TGTGCCAGCAGTCCGTCAGGGACAGACGACGTCTACACCTTC.

The J gene is TRBJ2-7, the V gene TRBV29-1, with D tentatively TRBD1 (6 bases). Germline values: CDR1 SQVTM, CDR2 ANQGSEA. CDR3 size: 12 residues. V was trimmed by 5 bases and J by 3 bases, leaving 11 bases between them. CDR3 DNA: TGCAGCGTTTCGACAGGCTTCTACGAGCAGTACTTC. This translates into CSVSTGFYEQYF.

This chain uses TRBV7-9 with TRBJ2-7; weak D call: TRBD1 (6 bases). V was pared by 1 base and J by 6 bases, with 10 bases between. Germline V CDR1 and CDR2: SEHNR, FQNEAQ (reference sequence). This CDR3 has 13 amino acids. The CDR3 DNA sequence: TGTGCCAGCAGCTTAGGGGGGCTCGGCGAGCAGTACTTC. This codes for CASSLGGLGEQYF.

This chain joins TRBV6-1 and TRBJ1-1, with a tentative D call TRBD1 (6 bases). V was cut by 3 bases and J by 1 base, with 12 bases left in between. Germline CDR1 MNHNS, CDR2 SASEGT. The CDR3 contains 15 residues. DNA for the CDR3: TGTGCCAGCAGTGATGGGCGGGGGCCGAACACTGAAGCTTTCTTT. The encoded protein is CASSDGRGPNTEAFF.

The V call is TRBV6-1, the J call TRBJ1-5, with D possibly being TRBD1 (5 bases). This CDR3 spans 13 amino acids. Deletions cut 2 bases from V and 5 bases from J, with 7 bases between. Germline V gene lookup returns CDR1 MNHNS and CDR2 SASEGT. The CDR3 nucleotides are TGTGCCAGCAGTGAAAGACAGTATCAGCCCCAGCATTTT. Its protein product is CASSERQYQPQHF.

The chain employs TRBV10-1 and TRBJ2-3; TRBD2 agrees at 8 bases. V dropped 6 bases and J dropped 0; count of bases not matched to a gene: 5. Germline loops: CDR1 WNHNN, CDR2 SYGVQD (reference sequence). This CDR3 contains 15 residues. The DNA for the CDR3 is TGCGCCAGCAGCTCCGTAGCGGGAAGCACAGATACGCAGTATTTT. It codes for CASSSVAGSTDTQYF.

The genes are TRBV15 and TRBJ1-5; 7 positions match TRBD1. Germline lookup yields CDR1 LNHNV and CDR2 YYDKDF (reference sequence). The junction had 5 bases not matched to a gene; V was cut back by 1 base and J by 5 bases. CDR3 size: 15 residues. The CDR3: CATSRVVGGYQPQHF. The CDR3 coding sequence is TGTGCCACCAGCAGAGTAGTAGGGGGCTATCAGCCCCAGCATTTT.

The chain has TRBV18 and TRBJ1-1; D is possibly TRBD1 (6 bases). Germline V gene lookup returns CDR1 KGHSH and CDR2 LQKENI. Trimming took off 5 bases at V and 1 base at J, with 11 bases between the two ends. The CDR3 has 14 residues. The CDR3 here is CASSSTGTNTEAFF. The CDR3 DNA sequence: TGTGCCAGCTCATCAACAGGGACGAACACTGAAGCTTTCTTT.

The chain combines TRBV11-2 with TRBJ1-3, with a tentative D call TRBD1 (6 bases). V lost 2 bases, J lost 3 bases, and 11 bases lay in between. This CDR3 spans 15 amino acids. Germline V gives CDR1 SGHAT, CDR2 FQNNGV. The chain's CDR3 is CASSLRTAGGNTIYF. The CDR3 nucleotides read TGTGCCAGCAGCTTAAGGACAGCCGGTGGAAACACCATATATTTT.

The chain has TRBV27 and TRBJ2-2; 7 bases are shared with TRBD1. Germline loops: CDR1 MNHEY, CDR2 SMNVEV (reference sequence). Germline trimming cut 3 bases from V and 0 bases from J; bases unmatched to any gene: 4. There are 16 residues in the CDR3. CDR3 amino acids: CASSFGRGTNTGELFF. The CDR3 bases are TGTGCCAGCAGTTTTGGCAGGGGGACGAACACCGGGGAGCTGTTTTTT.

The chain joins TRBV7-9 to TRBJ2-7; 7 bases align to TRBD2. The germline CDR1 and CDR2 sequences are SEHNR and FQNEAQ (reference sequence). This CDR3 has 16 residues. V was clipped by 5 bases and J by 3 bases; unmatched bases: 13. Here the CDR3 reads CASSLGEGLGVYEQYF. CDR3 bases: TGTGCCAGCAGCCTAGGGGAGGGGCTAGGGGTCTACGAGCAGTACTTC.

This sequence joins TRBV5-1 and TRBJ2-3; 10 bases are shared with TRBD2. Trimming took 7 bases from V and 1 from J; bases not matched to a gene: 3. The CDR3 runs to 14 residues. Germline CDR1 is SGHRS and CDR2 is YFSETQ. This CDR3 is CASGLAGGTDTQYF. The CDR3 DNA sequence: TGCGCCAGCGGCCTAGCGGGGGGCACAGATACGCAGTATTTT.

V is TRBV6-5 and J is TRBJ2-5; a weak D match, TRBD1 (9 bases). The germline V gene has CDR1 MNHEY and CDR2 SVGAGI. The CDR3 sequence is 15 residues long. Trimming cost V 6 bases and J 2 bases, with 16 bases left between them. CDR3 loop: CASSTGGTGQETQYF. The CDR3, as DNA: TGTGCCAGCAGCACGGGGGGGACAGGGCAAGAGACCCAGTACTTC.

This chain links TRBV11-2 with TRBJ1-4, with 8 bases identical to TRBD1. Germline V gene data show CDR1 as SGHAT and CDR2 as FQNNGV. The CDR3 has 15 amino acids. The ends lost 4 bases at V and 8 bases at J; junction bases unmatched: 9. Here the CDR3 reads CASSSRDRGSEKLFF. Here the CDR3 DNA reads TGTGCCAGCAGCTCTAGAGACAGGGGTAGCGAAAAACTGTTTTTT. The whole variable domain, filled in from reference TRBV11-2 and TRBJ1-4, reads EAGVAQSPRYKIIEKRQSVAFWCNPISGHATLYWYQQILGQGPKLLIQFQNNGVVDDSQLPKDRFSAERLKGVDSTLKIQPAKLEDSAVYLCASSSRDRGSEKLFFGSGTQLSVL.

V is TRBV2 and J is TRBJ1-5; D is ambiguous. This CDR3 has 14 residues. In germline, CDR1 is SNHLY, CDR2 FYNNEI. With 2 bases removed from V and 0 bases from J, the gap between germline ends came to 5 bases. The DNA for the CDR3 is TGTGCCAGCAGTGAACGGTATAGCAATCAGCCCCAGCATTTT. This codes for CASSERYSNQPQHF.

The rearrangement uses TRBV30 and TRBJ1-2; D is perhaps TRBD1 (5 bases). V shed 5 bases and J shed 7 bases, with 11 bases lying between them. Germline CDR1 GTSNPN, CDR2 SVGIG (reference sequence). The CDR3 covers 11 residues. The CDR3 DNA sequence: TGTGCCTGGGAGAGACAGCGTGGCTACACCTTC. Its translation is CAWERQRGYTF.

The V gene is TRBV7-9, the J gene TRBJ1-2; 7 bases fit TRBD1. V shed 4 bases, J shed 2 bases, and the junction held 10 bases outside the gene matches. Germline loops: CDR1 SEHNR, CDR2 FQNEAQ (reference sequence). The CDR3 consists of 16 residues. Here the CDR3 reads CASSSVTGERNYGYTF. In DNA, the CDR3 is TGTGCCAGCAGCTCTGTTACAGGGGAAAGGAACTATGGCTACACCTTC.

The chain employs TRBV5-6 and TRBJ2-1; the match to TRBD2 covers 9 bases. The ends lost 1 base at V and 5 bases at J; junction bases unmatched: 4. Germline CDR1 reads SGHDT; CDR2 reads YYEEEE. There are 15 residues in the CDR3. The CDR3: CASSLMGLADNEQFF. The CDR3 DNA sequence: TGTGCCAGCAGCTTGATGGGACTAGCAGACAATGAGCAGTTCTTC.

The gene calls are TRBV9 and TRBJ2-2; 7 bases line up with TRBD2. Germline CDR1 and CDR2: SGDLS and YYNGEE. The CDR3 totals 14 residues. J gave up 6 bases and V 2 bases, and 4 bases lay outside the gene matches. The CDR3 region has the DNA TGTGCCAGCAGCGTGAGCGGGACCGCCGGGGAGCTGTTTTTT. Protein sequence: CASSVSGTAGELFF.

The V gene is TRBV25-1, the J gene TRBJ1-6, with TRBD1 matching 8 bases. The CDR3 spans 15 residues. The V gene end was trimmed by 6 bases and the J gene end by 8 bases; junction bases not matched to a gene: 9. Germline-derived CDR1 and CDR2 are MGHDK and SYGVNS. Here the CDR3 reads CASRKTGAGDSPLHF. In DNA, the CDR3 is TGTGCCAGCAGAAAGACAGGGGCTGGCGATTCACCCCTCCACTTT.

In DNA, the CDR3 is TGTGCCAGCAGCTTAGCACAGCCTTACGAGCAGTACTTC. It codes for CASSLAQPYEQYF. This chain connects TRBV7-9 to TRBJ2-7; the D is unclear. Germline CDR1 SEHNR, CDR2 FQNEAQ (reference sequence). V was clipped by 0 bases and J by 4 bases, with 7 bases between them. CDR3 size: 13 residues.

This chain links TRBV27 with TRBJ2-1; no firm D call. The V gene lost 5 bases and the J gene lost 3 bases, with 14 bases spanning the gap. CDR3 size: 15 residues. Germline V lookup: CDR1 MNHEY, CDR2 SMNVEV (reference sequence). CDR3 in amino acids: CASSPGRLVYNEQFF. The CDR3 DNA is TGTGCCAGCAGTCCAGGCCGTTTAGTCTACAATGAGCAGTTCTTC.

The chain couples TRBV18 to TRBJ2-1; 8 positions match TRBD2. Germline V gives CDR1 KGHSH, CDR2 LQKENI. The V and J ends lost 7 bases and 0 bases, in that order; junction bases with no gene match: 5. The CDR3 length is 15 residues. The CDR3: CASYRSGGSYNEQFF. The CDR3 DNA is TGTGCCAGCTACAGGAGCGGGGGCTCCTACAATGAGCAGTTCTTC. Full variable domain (remainder filled in from reference TRBV18 and TRBJ2-1): NAGVMQNPRHLVRRRGQEARLRCSPMKGHSHVYWYRQLPEEGLKFMVYLQKENIIDESGMPKERFSAEFPKEGPSILRIQQVVRGDSAAYFCASYRSGGSYNEQFFGPGTRLTVL.